This TCR beta chain was captured in a study of CD8 T cells in Susac syndrome. Germline V gene lookup returns CDR1 MNHNS and CDR2 SASEGT. The V gene lost 2 bases and the J gene lost 3 bases, with 14 bases spanning the gap. The CDR3 runs to 15 residues. TCR beta sequences were obtained from blood CD8+ and CD4+ T cells. Relapsing-remitting disease, either stable or active, was present in the multiple sclerosis controls, who were treatment-naive patients. The CD8+ and CD4+ T cells were negatively isolated, with the TEMRA cells enriched by FACS. Random hexamers were used to reverse transcribe the RNA input (roughly 0.5 to 1 ug). Amplification of the TCR beta CDR3 was carried out by immunoSEQ multiplex PCR, which spanned a total of 54 Vbeta and 13 Jbeta segments. Via MiXCR, TCRdb re-called the immunoSEQ multiplex PCR reads, giving one row per CDR3 protein. Of about 400,000 distinct CDR3 sequences detected, roughly 85% appear once; the ten largest clones hold approximately 0.11%.

This receptor was obtained from a human donor with multiple sclerosis. This chain links TRBV6-1 with TRBJ2-7; tentative D call: TRBD2 (6 bases). Material for sequencing was CD8+ T cells from PBMCs. The CDR3 nucleotides read TGTGCCAGCAGTGAACGGCTAGTGGACTACTACGAGCAGTACTTC. Its translation: CASSERLVDYYEQYF.